This T cell receptor beta chain was sequenced for a study of T cell repertoires in cytomegalovirus infection. V lost 1 base and J lost 0, with 10 bases in between. CDR1 is SGHTA, CDR2 FQGNSA, per germline. The CDR3 totals 15 residues. From the reads, TCRdb called clonotypes with MiXCR, one entry per CDR3 protein. The table records hundreds of thousands of distinct CDR3 sequences, less than 40% of them present only once. This clonotype was seen many times. The source is a human donor in good health (CMV status not recorded). Some clones in this sample may be carry-over from other donors' samples. The chain recombines TRBV7-2 with TRBJ2-7, with D unresolved. The sample consisted of PBMCs. The DNA of the CDR3 is TGTGCCAGCAGCTTAGGCGGTCTCGGCTCCTACGAGCAGTACTTC. Translated, it gives CASSLGGLGSYEQYF. The complete variable domain, with remaining parts taken from reference TRBV7-2 and TRBJ2-7, reads GAGVSQSPSNKVTEKGKDVELRCDPISGHTALYWYRQSLGQGLEFLIYFQGNSAPDKSGLPSDRFSAERTGGSVSTLTIQRTQQEDSAVYLCASSLGGLGSYEQYFGPGTRLTVT.